Listed here are 31 T cell receptor beta chains from one sample, sequenced in a study of early T cells in non-severe SARS-CoV-2 infection. MiXCR, run by TCRdb on the 5' RACE reads, gives a single entry per CDR3 protein. The table lists about 97,000 distinct CDR3 sequences, roughly 9.6% of them singletons, with just over 4.5% in the top ten. This specimen consisted of whole blood, obtained at baseline. These receptors were taken from an adult who was a healthcare worker with PCR-confirmed SARS-CoV-2 infection or an uninfected control (not recorded which).

The sample holds a few counts of this clonotype. The chain uses TRBV10-1 and TRBJ2-7; possibly TRBD1 for D (5 bases). The length of the CDR3 is 13 residues. V shed 5 bases and J shed 2 bases, with 10 bases lying between them. CDR1 and CDR2 from the germline V gene are WNHNN and SYGVQD (reference sequence). CDR3 loop: CASSSDSTYEQYF. The CDR3 nucleotides are TGCGCCAGCAGTTCTGACAGTACCTACGAGCAGTACTTC.

This clonotype has a count of ten or more. The chain links TRBV7-8 to TRBJ1-1; a possible D gene is TRBD1 (5 bases). Trimming left V 3 bases short and J 0 bases short, with 14 bases between. This CDR3 has 16 amino acids. Germline loops: CDR1 SGHVS, CDR2 FQNEAQ. As DNA, the CDR3 is TGTGCCAGCAGCTTCGACTCGACAGACTTGAACACTGAAGCTTTCTTT. This codes for CASSFDSTDLNTEAFF.

Ten or more counts support this clonotype. CDR3 DNA sequence: TGCAGTGCTAGAGATCTTGCCGAAGTGGGTTACGAGCAGTACTTC. This sequence encodes CSARDLAEVGYEQYF. V is TRBV20-1 and J is TRBJ2-7; D remains unclear. The CDR3 is 15 amino acids. The V gene lost 0 bases and the J gene lost 4 bases, with 16 bases spanning the gap. Germline loops: CDR1 DFQATT, CDR2 SNEGSKA (reference sequence).

There are many counts of this clonotype. CDR3 loop: CASSDGTSNTGELFF. The CDR3 DNA follows: TGTGCCAGCAGCGACGGGACTTCCAACACCGGGGAGCTGTTTTTT. V is TRBV7-3 and J is TRBJ2-2, with TRBD2 as a possible D gene (6 bases). Germline loops: CDR1 SGHTA, CDR2 FQGTGA. The CDR3 covers 15 residues. Trimming left V 5 bases short and J 2 bases short, with 12 bases between.

The rearrangement joins TRBV10-3 to TRBJ2-1, with 13 bases that match TRBD2. CDR1 and CDR2 (germline): ENHRY, SYGVKD. V dropped 0 bases and J dropped 3; count of bases not matched to a gene: 11. The length of the CDR3 is 20 residues. The CDR3 DNA follows: TGTGCCATCAGTGAGTCGGGACTAGCGGGAACCCTCGGGGGCTACAATGAGCAGTTCTTC. Residues: CAISESGLAGTLGGYNEQFF.

This clonotype was detected a few times. The chain couples TRBV18 to TRBJ2-7, with a possible D match to TRBD2 (5 bases). Per the germline V gene, CDR1 is KGHSH and CDR2 is LQKENI. The CDR3 has 14 residues. Trimming took 2 bases from V and 2 from J, leaving 10 bases between them. The DNA for the CDR3 is TGTGCCAGCTCACCAAGGAGGTCCCCCTACGAGCAGTACTTC. This codes for CASSPRRSPYEQYF.

In this sample, this clonotype turned up a few times. The chain's CDR3 is CASSIPRDYPTGELFF. The CDR3 DNA reads TGTGCCAGTAGTATCCCCCGGGACTACCCCACCGGGGAGCTGTTTTTT. The chain combines TRBV19 with TRBJ2-2; 7 bases align to TRBD2. Trimming at V came to 3 bases and at J to 4 bases, leaving 8 bases not matched to a gene. This CDR3 comprises 16 residues. Per the germline V gene, CDR1 is LNHDA and CDR2 is SQIVND (reference sequence).

This clonotype has only a few counts. The chain links TRBV7-9 to TRBJ2-7; D perhaps matches TRBD1 (6 bases). The germline V gene encodes CDR1 SEHNR and CDR2 FQNEAQ (reference sequence). The CDR3 loop spans 14 amino acids. V was cut by 6 bases and J by 7 bases, with 19 bases left in between. CDR3 protein: CASSTGPSGREQYF. Here the CDR3 DNA reads TGTGCCAGCAGTACAGGGCCTTCCGGTCGGGAGCAGTACTTC.

This clonotype was recorded many times. The chain employs TRBV20-1 and TRBJ2-7; 7 bases are a match to TRBD2. With 5 bases clipped from V and 0 bases from J, the junction kept 4 bases outside the gene matches. CDR3 size: 13 residues. Germline loops: CDR1 DFQATT, CDR2 SNEGSKA (reference sequence). The CDR3 coding sequence is TGCAGTGCTGACGGGGGGAGCTCCTACGAGCAGTACTTC. Its protein is CSADGGSSYEQYF.

This clonotype turned up a few times. The chain combines TRBV29-1 with TRBJ2-3; D remains unclear. V shed 8 bases and J shed 0 bases, with 15 bases lying between them. The CDR3 spans 14 residues. CDR1 and CDR2 from the germline V gene are SQVTM and ANQGSEA. DNA of the CDR3: TGCAGCACCCCCCGTGGCTCTAGCACAGATACGCAGTATTTT. Its translation is CSTPRGSSTDTQYF.

This clonotype has just a few counts. The CDR3 bases are TGTGCCAGCAGCGTTGGGCCCCCTACCCTTGCCTACGAGCAGTACTTC. This gives the protein CASSVGPPTLAYEQYF. The chain uses TRBV9 and TRBJ2-7; no reliable D call. The CDR3 has 16 residues. Trimming removed 2 bases from V and 2 bases from J, with 17 bases in between. The germline V gene has CDR1 SGDLS and CDR2 YYNGEE.

This clonotype was counted a few times. This chain joins TRBV19 and TRBJ2-7, with D hard to call. Trimming cost V 3 bases and J 4 bases, with 10 bases left between them. CDR3 length: 13 amino acids. Germline CDR1 LNHDA, CDR2 SQIVND (reference sequence). The CDR3 region has the DNA TGTGCCAGTAGTATCTCTAGTCCTTACGAGCAGTACTTC. It translates to CASSISSPYEQYF. Together with reference TRBV19 and TRBJ2-7, the CDR3 gives the full variable domain: DGGITQSPKYLFRKEGQNVTLSCEQNLNHDAMYWYRQDPGQGLRLIYYSQIVNDFQKGDIAEGYSVSREKKESFPLTVTSAQKNPTAFYLCASSISSPYEQYFGPGTRLTVT.

This clonotype showed up just a few times. The rearrangement uses TRBV12-3 or TRBV12-4 and TRBJ2-3; D remains ambiguous. V was clipped by 3 bases and J by 3 bases, with 10 bases between them. This CDR3 is built from 14 residues. The CDR3: CASSFRPSTDTQYF. The CDR3, as DNA: TGTGCCAGCAGTTTTAGGCCTTCGACAGATACGCAGTATTTT.

This clonotype was detected many times. V is TRBV7-3 and J is TRBJ2-2; D possibly corresponds to TRBD1 (5 bases). Trimming took 6 bases from V and 1 from J, leaving 6 bases between them. Germline loops: CDR1 SGHTA, CDR2 FQGTGA. The CDR3 is 13 residues long. The CDR3 region is CASRQGNTGELFF. As DNA, the CDR3 is TGTGCCAGCAGGCAGGGGAACACCGGGGAGCTGTTTTTT.

The rearrangement uses TRBV9 and TRBJ2-3, with D possibly called TRBD1 or TRBD2 (5 bases each). The CDR3 is 15 residues long. Germline V gene sequence: CDR1 SGDLS, CDR2 YYNGEE. Trimming shortened V by 3 bases and J by 0 bases, and 11 bases separated the two germline ends. CDR3 DNA: TGTGCCAGCAGCGGAGGGGTCCTTAGCACAGATACGCAGTATTTT. This encodes CASSGGVLSTDTQYF.

The chain joins TRBV24-1 to TRBJ2-4; no clear D. CDR1 KGHDR and CDR2 SFDVKD come from the germline V gene. The CDR3 consists of 13 residues. With 0 bases removed from V and 7 bases from J, the gap between germline ends came to 6 bases. CDR3 in amino acids: CATSDLLGNIQYF. For the CDR3, the DNA is TGTGCCACCAGTGATTTGCTCGGGAACATTCAGTACTTC.

This clonotype was counted at least ten times. This rearrangement joins TRBV12-3 or TRBV12-4 to TRBJ2-1, with D perhaps TRBD1 or TRBD2 (5 bases each). V lost 8 bases, J lost 6 bases, and 20 bases lay in between. This CDR3 has 15 amino acids. The CDR3 DNA sequence: TGTGCCAGCTCCTACCCGGGGCTGACGGGCAATGAGCAGTTCTTC. Translated, it gives CASSYPGLTGNEQFF.

This clonotype was observed a few times. The V and J genes are TRBV6-2 or TRBV6-3 and TRBJ2-2; D uncertain. Looked up from germline, CDR1 is MNHEY and CDR2 is SVGEGT. Trimming took off 5 bases at V and 3 bases at J, with 16 bases between the two ends. CDR3 size: 16 residues. The chain's CDR3 is CASSHRTGPHTGELFF. As DNA, the CDR3 is TGTGCCAGCAGTCACCGGACGGGCCCGCACACCGGGGAGCTGTTTTTT.

The chain links TRBV5-1 to TRBJ2-3; perhaps TRBD2 as D (7 bases). This CDR3 comprises 15 residues. The V gene's germline CDR1 is SGHRS and CDR2 YFSETQ. V lost 4 bases, J lost 4 bases, and 16 bases lay in between. CDR3 in DNA: TGCGCCAGCAGCGATGTAGGAGGGGGGGCAGATACGCAGTATTTT. Translation gives CASSDVGGGADTQYF. Looking up the rest from reference TRBV5-1 and TRBJ2-3 gives the full variable domain: KAGVTQTPRYLIKTRGQQVTLSCSPISGHRSVSWYQQTPGQGLQFLFEYFSETQRNKGNFPGRFSGRQFSNSRSEMNVSTLELGDSALYLCASSDVGGGADTQYFGPGTRLTVL.

The J gene is TRBJ2-5, the V gene TRBV3-1, with D perhaps matching TRBD1 or TRBD2 (6 bases each). The V gene's germline CDR1 is LGHDT and CDR2 YNNKEL (reference sequence). V shed 0 bases and J shed 14 bases, with 16 bases lying between them. The CDR3 sequence is 13 residues long. The CDR3 here is CASSQEGGNPGYF. CDR3 bases: TGTGCCAGCAGCCAAGAGGGGGGCAACCCAGGTTACTTC.

Ten or more counts support this clonotype. The chain employs TRBV20-1 and TRBJ2-4; D may be TRBD1 (7 bases). Germline CDR1 and CDR2: DFQATT and SNEGSKA (reference sequence). V lost 4 bases, J lost 6 bases, and 13 bases lay in between. The CDR3 covers 13 residues. CDR3 sequence (DNA): TGCAGTGCTACGACAGGGACTGGAAACATTCAGTACTTC. It encodes CSATTGTGNIQYF.

This clonotype was seen a few times. This chain links TRBV7-2 with TRBJ2-3, with D uncertain. V was pared by 1 base and J by 0 bases, with 11 bases between. Per germline, CDR1 SGHTA and CDR2 FQGNSA. CDR3 length: 16 residues. The DNA of the CDR3 is TGTGCCAGCAGCTTAGATCCCAGTCCCAGCACAGATACGCAGTATTTT. The encoded protein is CASSLDPSPSTDTQYF.

This clonotype was seen ten or more times. The V gene is TRBV12-3 or TRBV12-4, the J gene TRBJ1-6; D gene uncertain. The CDR3 contains 15 residues. The V end lost 5 bases, the J end lost 10 bases, and 18 bases lay between the germline ends. The CDR3 is CASSQNAGMLSPLHF. CDR3 bases: TGTGCCAGCAGTCAAAATGCGGGGATGTTGTCACCCCTCCACTTT.

This clonotype appeared many times. The V and J genes are TRBV7-2 and TRBJ1-3; tentative D call: TRBD1 (5 bases). From germline, CDR1 is SGHTA and CDR2 FQGNSA. V was clipped by 5 bases and J by 1 base, with 12 bases between them. The CDR3 has 15 residues. The CDR3 DNA reads as TGTGCCAGCAGCCCATGGGCAGGGTCTGGAAACACCATATATTTT. Translating it yields CASSPWAGSGNTIYF.

The chain carries TRBV20-1 and TRBJ2-4, with D hard to call. CDR1 DFQATT and CDR2 SNEGSKA come from the germline V gene (reference sequence). V was trimmed by 2 bases and J by 8 bases, leaving 13 bases between them. The CDR3 contains 13 residues. CDR3 residues: CSARRDPSHIQYF. As DNA, the CDR3 is TGCAGTGCTAGACGAGATCCGAGTCACATTCAGTACTTC.

The chain's CDR3 is CASREGALSTDTQYF. CDR3 nucleotides: TGCGCCAGCAGAGAGGGGGCTCTCTCCACAGATACGCAGTATTTT. This chain uses TRBV5-1 with TRBJ2-3; 7 nucleotides agree with TRBD1. The CDR3 is 15 residues long. The trim removed 5 bases at V and 2 bases at J, leaving 8 bases unmatched. Germline lookup yields CDR1 SGHRS and CDR2 YFSETQ. The full variable domain, in which reference TRBV5-1 and TRBJ2-3 provide the parts outside the CDR3, is KAGVTQTPRYLIKTRGQQVTLSCSPISGHRSVSWYQQTPGQGLQFLFEYFSETQRNKGNFPGRFSGRQFSNSRSEMNVSTLELGDSALYLCASREGALSTDTQYFGPGTRLTVL.

This clonotype was detected many times. The V and J genes are TRBV11-3 and TRBJ2-2, with D tentatively TRBD1 (5 bases). The germline V and J ends were trimmed by 4 bases and 0 bases, with 6 bases remaining between them. Germline V lookup: CDR1 SGHNT, CDR2 YENEEA. The CDR3 runs 14 residues. CDR3 residues: CASSSTANTGELFF. CDR3 in DNA: TGTGCCAGCAGCTCGACAGCGAACACCGGGGAGCTGTTTTTT.

This clonotype was recorded a few times. J is TRBJ2-2 and V is TRBV7-8; D remains unclear. The CDR3 sequence is 13 residues long. In germline, CDR1 is SGHVS, CDR2 FQNEAQ. V lost 5 bases and J lost 6, with 10 bases in between. The CDR3 sequence is CASSPRSSGELFF. CDR3 coding DNA: TGTGCCAGCAGCCCCCGTTCTTCCGGGGAGCTGTTTTTT.

This clonotype appeared many times. CDR3 in amino acids: CSGDRVDEQYF. The CDR3 DNA follows: TGCAGTGGAGACAGGGTGGACGAGCAGTACTTC. V and J are TRBV20-1 and TRBJ2-7; 7 bases line up with TRBD1. Germline trimming cut 7 bases from V and 5 bases from J; bases unmatched to any gene: 5. This CDR3 is built from 11 residues. Germline V gene lookup returns CDR1 DFQATT and CDR2 SNEGSKA (reference sequence).

This clonotype occurred a few times. The V call is TRBV12-3 or TRBV12-4, the J call TRBJ2-3; possible D gene TRBD2, 5 bases. The CDR3 extends over 14 amino acids. The V end was cut by 5 bases, the J end by 6 bases, with 15 bases between. The CDR3 bases are TGTGCCAGCAGTCCGGACTTCCGACCGGATACGCAGTATTTT. Amino acid sequence: CASSPDFRPDTQYF.

The CDR3 coding sequence is TGTGCCAGCAGCGTAGCCCAGGATTCACCCCTCCACTTT. The encoded protein is CASSVAQDSPLHF. The chain carries TRBV9 and TRBJ1-6; D ambiguous. The germline V and J ends were trimmed by 0 bases and 8 bases, with 6 bases remaining between them. Germline-derived CDR1 and CDR2 are SGDLS and YYNGEE. CDR3 size: 13 residues.